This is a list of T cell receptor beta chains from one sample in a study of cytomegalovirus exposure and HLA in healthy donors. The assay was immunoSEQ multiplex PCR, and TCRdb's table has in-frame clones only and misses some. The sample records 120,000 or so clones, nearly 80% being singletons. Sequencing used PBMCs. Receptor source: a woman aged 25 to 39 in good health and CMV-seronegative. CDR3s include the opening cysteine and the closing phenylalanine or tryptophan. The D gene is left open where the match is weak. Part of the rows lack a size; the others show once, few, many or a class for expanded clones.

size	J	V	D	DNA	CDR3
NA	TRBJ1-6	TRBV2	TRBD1	TGTGCCAGCAGTGAAGGCAGGGGGCATTCACCCCTCCACTTT	CASSEGRGHSPLHF
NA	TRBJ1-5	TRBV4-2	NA	TGTGCCAGCAGCCAAAGACAGGACGATAGCAATCAGCCCCAGCATTTT	CASSQRQDDSNQPQHF
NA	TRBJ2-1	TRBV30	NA	TGTGCCTGGAGTGTGGTGCGGGGTGGCAATGAGCAGTTCTTC	CAWSVVRGGNEQFF
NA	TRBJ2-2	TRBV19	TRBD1	TGTGCCAGCACTACAGGGGTGTTAAACACCGGGGAGCTGTTTTTT	CASTTGVLNTGELFF
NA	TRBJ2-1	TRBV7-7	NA	TGTGCCAGCAGCTTAAGCGGGCGCTTCTACAATGAGCAGTTCTTC	CASSLSGRFYNEQFF
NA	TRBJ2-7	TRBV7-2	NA	TGTGCCAGCAGCCCAGCGACAGGAAACTACGAGCAGTACTTC	CASSPATGNYEQYF
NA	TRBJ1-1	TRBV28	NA	TGTGCCACCAAGGGCAGGGAGGGAAAAAACACTGAAGCTTTCTTT	CATKGREGKNTEAFF
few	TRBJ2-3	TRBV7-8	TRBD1	TGTGCCGTCAGCCCCGGGACAGGGGGCAAGGTAGATACGCAGTATTTT	CAVSPGTGGKVDTQYF
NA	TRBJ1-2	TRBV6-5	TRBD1	TGTGCCAGCAGTTACTCGGGACAGGGGGTAGATGGCTACACCTTC	CASSYSGQGVDGYTF
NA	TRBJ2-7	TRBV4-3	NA	TGCGCCAGCAGCCAAGACGGTGACAGGCCGGTTTACGAGCAGTACTTC	CASSQDGDRPVYEQYF
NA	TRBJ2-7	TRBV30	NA	TGTGCCTGGAGTGCCAGGGGCGTATACTACGAGCAGTACTTC	CAWSARGVYYEQYF
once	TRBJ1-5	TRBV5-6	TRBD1	TGTGCCAGCAGCTTACAGGGGAGCAATCAGCCCCAGCATTTT	CASSLQGSNQPQHF
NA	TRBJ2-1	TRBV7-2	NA	TGTGCCAGCAGCTTAGAAGGGACATCCACCTACAATGAGCAGTTCTTC	CASSLEGTSTYNEQFF
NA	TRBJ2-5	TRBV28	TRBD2	TGTGCCAGCAGGGGACTAGCGGCTACACAAGAGACCCAGTACTTC	CASRGLAATQETQYF
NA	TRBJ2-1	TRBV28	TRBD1	TGTGCCAGCAGTTTATCCGGGACAGGGGGTTATGAGCAGTTCTTC	CASSLSGTGGYEQFF
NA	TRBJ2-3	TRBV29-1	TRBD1	TGCAGCGTTGAAGTCCAGGGGGAGTGGACAGATACGCAGTATTTT	CSVEVQGEWTDTQYF
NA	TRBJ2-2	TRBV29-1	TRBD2	TGCAGCGCCGGAAGGCGGGAGGGGACCGGGGAGCTGTTTTTT	CSAGRREGTGELFF
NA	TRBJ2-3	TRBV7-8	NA	TGTGCCAGCAGCTTAGGCCCCCCCGGAGATACGCAGTATTTT	CASSLGPPGDTQYF
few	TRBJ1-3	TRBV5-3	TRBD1	TGTGCCAGAAGCTATGATCGGGACAGGGGGACTGGAAACACCATATATTTT	CARSYDRDRGTGNTIYF
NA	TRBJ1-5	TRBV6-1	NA	TGTGCCAGCAGGGGGGACTCGGGGCAGCCCCAGCATTTT	CASRGDSGQPQHF
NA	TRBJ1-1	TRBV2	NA	TGTGCCAGCAGTGTGTCGGGGAACACTGAAGCTTTCTTT	CASSVSGNTEAFF
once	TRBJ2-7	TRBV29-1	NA	TGCAGCGTTGAACTCCAGGACTACGAGCAGTACTTC	CSVELQDYEQYF
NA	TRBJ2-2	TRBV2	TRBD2	TGTGCCAGCAGCCCAGCGGGGGGGAACACCGGGGAGCTGTTTTTT	CASSPAGGNTGELFF
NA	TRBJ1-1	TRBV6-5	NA	TGTGCCAGCAGTTGGGGGGACGGTAACACTGAAGCTTTCTTT	CASSWGDGNTEAFF
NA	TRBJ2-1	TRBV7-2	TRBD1	TGTGCCAGCAGCGTCTCCGGGACAGGGGGCGGCTATGAGCAGTTCTTC	CASSVSGTGGGYEQFF
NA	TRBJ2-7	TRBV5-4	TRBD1	TGTGCCAGCAGCCCCCAGTTGGGACAGGGCCACGAGCAGTACTTC	CASSPQLGQGHEQYF
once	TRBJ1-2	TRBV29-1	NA	TGCAGCGTTGAAGATCCTTGGCCAGGGCGGGGTGGCTACACCTTC	CSVEDPWPGRGGYTF